Presented here are 26 T cell receptor beta chains from one specimen sequenced in a study of blood T cells in healthy people across ages. For the second PCR, which ran for about 7 to 12 cycles, a sample-barcoded 5' primer and a J-beta primer mix were used. TCRdb reanalysed the 5' RACE reads using MiXCR and keeps one entry per CDR3 protein. The sample consists of hundreds of thousands of distinct CDR3 sequences, about 48% of them appearing once. Sequencing used blood. These receptors all come from a man aged 25-45 years in good health.

The table lists this clonotype with a few counts. The V and J genes are TRBV3-1 and TRBJ2-1; perhaps TRBD1 as D (5 bases). With 3 bases removed from V and 8 bases from J, the gap between germline ends came to 11 bases. The length of the CDR3 is 13 residues. Germline CDR1 reads LGHDT; CDR2 reads YNNKEL (reference sequence). The CDR3 DNA reads TGTGCCAGCAGCCACCTAAGGGGCGATGAGCAGTTCTTC. This gives the protein CASSHLRGDEQFF.

The J gene is TRBJ2-4, the V gene TRBV27; 8 bases are shared with TRBD1. The germline CDR1 and CDR2 sequences are MNHEY and SMNVEV (reference sequence). V lost 4 bases to trimming and J lost 0 bases; unmatched junction nucleotides: 5. This CDR3 is 16 amino acids long. CDR3 DNA: TGTGCCAGCAGTTCATCAGGGGGCTTAGCCAAAAACATTCAGTACTTC. This codes for CASSSSGGLAKNIQYF.

This clonotype has more than one count but fewer than ten. This sequence joins TRBV4-3 and TRBJ1-2; D gene unclear. The germline V gene has CDR1 LGHNA and CDR2 YSLEER. Trimming shortened V by 0 bases and J by 7 bases, and 12 bases separated the two germline ends. The CDR3 sequence is 14 residues long. This CDR3 reads CASSQEFWGGGYTF. The CDR3 DNA follows: TGCGCCAGCAGCCAAGAATTTTGGGGAGGTGGCTACACCTTC.

The chain couples TRBV6-6 to TRBJ2-2; D remains unclear. The CDR3 has 16 residues. The V end was cut by 5 bases, the J end by 5 bases, with 18 bases between. CDR1 and CDR2 (germline): MNHNY, SVGAGI (reference sequence). The CDR3 here is CASSGRTVTRTGELFF. For the CDR3, the DNA is TGTGCCAGCAGTGGACGGACGGTCACCAGGACCGGGGAGCTGTTTTTT.

The CDR3, as DNA: TGTGCCAGCAGCTTCGGACTAGCTCCCGGGGAGAAGCAGTTCTTC. Translation: CASSFGLAPGEKQFF. The chain links TRBV7-9 to TRBJ2-1, with 8 bases fitting TRBD2. Germline V gene lookup returns CDR1 SEHNR and CDR2 FQNEAQ (reference sequence). This CDR3 spans 15 amino acids. V dropped 3 bases and J dropped 11; count of bases not matched to a gene: 12.

The chain joins TRBV6-4 to TRBJ2-1; 10 bases align to TRBD2. V dropped 5 bases and J dropped 8; count of bases not matched to a gene: 9. The CDR3 is 15 amino acids. Germline-derived CDR1 and CDR2 are MRHNA and SNTAGT. The CDR3 DNA reads as TGTGCCAGCAGTAAAAGCGGGGGGGCCTGGGATGAGCAGTTCTTC. The encoded protein is CASSKSGGAWDEQFF.

The chain couples TRBV6-5 to TRBJ2-7, with D unresolved. CDR3 length equals 17 residues. CDR1 is MNHEY, CDR2 SVGAGI, per germline. The V gene lost 2 bases and the J gene lost 1 base, with 18 bases spanning the gap. The CDR3, as DNA: TGTGCCAGCAGTTACGCTGGGTTCGGGCTTGGATCCTACGAGCAGTACTTC. Translation gives CASSYAGFGLGSYEQYF.

This clonotype turned up a few times. This chain uses TRBV7-2 with TRBJ2-1; TRBD1 agrees at 9 bases. Germline V lookup: CDR1 SGHTA, CDR2 FQGNSA. Trimming cost V 6 bases and J 9 bases; bases outside gene matches: 12. This CDR3 comprises 15 residues. CDR3 DNA: TGTGCCAGCAGTTACCCGGGACAGGGCGGTTCTGAGCAGTTCTTC. Translating it yields CASSYPGQGGSEQFF.

The V and J genes are TRBV28 and TRBJ2-7; perhaps TRBD1 as D (5 bases). This CDR3 is built from 15 residues. CDR1 MDHEN and CDR2 SYDVKM come from the germline V gene. The V and J ends lost 2 bases and 6 bases respectively, with 17 bases between them. CDR3 amino acids: CASSLDGAQTLEQYF. CDR3 in DNA: TGTGCCAGCAGTTTAGATGGGGCACAAACTCTCGAGCAGTACTTC.

About this clonotype: A far larger clone lies a single base away; this is likely a read error. The gene calls are TRBV10-3 and TRBJ2-7, with unresolved D. Deletions cut 5 bases from V and 0 bases from J, with 2 bases between. This CDR3 is 11 amino acids long. Per germline, CDR1 ENHRY and CDR2 SYGVKD. DNA of the CDR3: TGTGCCATCAGTACCTCCTACGAGCAGTACTTC. Translating gives CAISTSYEQYF.

The CDR3 region is CASSVGGASGYTF. CDR3 nucleotide sequence: TGCGCCAGCAGCGTGGGCGGCGCGTCCGGCTACACCTTC. The rearrangement uses TRBV5-1 and TRBJ1-2, with D unclear. Per the germline V gene, CDR1 is SGHRS and CDR2 is YFSETQ. Trimming left V 4 bases short and J 8 bases short, with 15 bases between. This CDR3 comprises 13 residues.

CDR3 in amino acids: CASGQGISSYEQYF. DNA for the CDR3: TGTGCCAGCGGTCAGGGGATATCGTCCTACGAGCAGTACTTC. The chain combines TRBV12-3 or TRBV12-4 with TRBJ2-7, with D perhaps matching TRBD1 (6 bases). This CDR3 region has 14 residues. Trimming took 8 bases from V and 1 from J, leaving 15 bases between them.

The chain couples TRBV4-1 to TRBJ2-3, with D perhaps given as TRBD1 or TRBD2 (5 bases each). Germline CDR1 reads MGHRA; CDR2 reads YSYEKL. Trimming removed 2 bases at V and 3 bases at J, with 18 bases between. This CDR3 spans 17 amino acids. CDR3 residues: CASSQSTGTRGTDTQYF. The CDR3 coding sequence is TGCGCCAGCAGCCAATCGACCGGGACCCGCGGGACAGATACGCAGTATTTT.

This clonotype was picked up a small number of times. This chain links TRBV21-1 with TRBJ2-5; TRBD2, the table's D call, lacks a check against the DNA. TRBV21-1 corresponds to a pseudogene. CDR3 length: 16 amino acids. In DNA, the CDR3 is TGTGCCAGCAGCAAAGCCCAGCGGGGGGTTGGAGAGACCCAGTACTTC. The encoded protein is CASSKAQRGVGETQYF.

CDR3 DNA: TGTGCCAGCAGCCCGGACAGGGGACGCGAGCAGTACTTC. Protein sequence: CASSPDRGREQYF. The chain employs TRBV7-8 and TRBJ2-4; 9 nucleotides line up with TRBD1. The J call may be in error: the DNA end matches TRBJ2-7 better. The CDR3 contains 13 residues. Germline V CDR1 and CDR2: SGHVS, FQNEAQ.

The genes are TRBV11-2 and TRBJ1-4; 10 nucleotides align to TRBD1. This CDR3 is 17 amino acids long. Unmatched junction bases numbered 10, after V lost 2 bases and J lost 7 bases. Germline assignment: CDR1 SGHAT and CDR2 FQNNGV. The CDR3 loop reads CASSLRDRGARTEKLFF. CDR3 sequence (DNA): TGTGCCAGCAGCTTAAGGGACAGGGGTGCCCGTACTGAAAAACTGTTTTTT.

This sequence joins TRBV9 and TRBJ2-3, with 12 bases that match TRBD2. This CDR3 is 17 amino acids long. After removal of 0 bases from V and 3 bases from J, the junction contained 5 bases not matched to a gene. Germline loops: CDR1 SGDLS, CDR2 YYNGEE. Here the CDR3 DNA reads TGTGCCAGCAGCGTAGCCCTAGCGGGGGGGGAAACAGATACGCAGTATTTT. It codes for CASSVALAGGETDTQYF.

This rearrangement joins TRBV20-1 to TRBJ2-7; 13 positions match TRBD2. The CDR3 spans 15 residues. Germline loops: CDR1 DFQATT, CDR2 SNEGSKA (reference sequence). J lost 5 bases, V lost 1 base, and 5 bases had no gene match. The CDR3 protein is CSARVTSGGFNEQYF. Written as DNA, the CDR3 is TGCAGTGCTAGAGTGACTAGCGGGGGGTTCAACGAGCAGTACTTC.

DNA of the CDR3: TGTGCCAGGAGGGGCGGGCGTTTCTACTACGAGCAGTACTTC. Protein product: CARRGGRFYYEQYF. The V and J genes are TRBV21-1 and TRBJ2-7; the D call of TRBD2 is as the table states it, not checked on the DNA. TRBV21-1 is designated a pseudogene. The CDR3 runs to 14 residues.

This clonotype was detected ten times or more. The chain has TRBV4-1 and TRBJ2-3, with 15 bases aligning to TRBD2. The CDR3 has 20 residues. Germline V CDR1 and CDR2: MGHRA, YSYEKL. The J segment lost 2 bases and the V segment lost 3 bases, leaving 12 bases of the junction unmatched. CDR3: CASSHSTGLAGGHDTDTQYF. The CDR3 DNA reads TGCGCCAGCAGCCACTCAACGGGACTAGCGGGGGGTCACGACACAGATACGCAGTATTTT.

The V call is TRBV20-1, the J call TRBJ2-3; D perhaps matches TRBD2 (6 bases). This CDR3 comprises 16 residues. Trimming removed 1 base from V and 2 bases from J, with 16 bases in between. CDR1 and CDR2 from the germline V gene are DFQATT and SNEGSKA (reference sequence). CDR3: CSARVASEAFTDTQYF. CDR3 nucleotides: TGCAGTGCTAGAGTGGCTAGCGAGGCCTTCACAGATACGCAGTATTTT.

The chain has TRBV5-1 and TRBJ2-1, with 11 bases lining up with TRBD2. Germline CDR1 and CDR2: SGHRS and YFSETQ. The CDR3 has 17 amino acids. J was trimmed by 4 bases and V by 4 bases; bases with no gene match: 10. CDR3 coding DNA: TGCGCCAGCAGCGTCAATAGCGGGGGGGCCGTATACAATGAGCAGTTCTTC. Translation: CASSVNSGGAVYNEQFF.

This clonotype was detected only once. This chain uses TRBV20-1 with TRBJ1-2; D gene uncertain. The CDR3 is 13 amino acids. The V gene lost 6 bases and the J gene lost 2 bases, with 13 bases spanning the gap. Germline values: CDR1 DFQATT, CDR2 SNEGSKA (reference sequence). The CDR3 sequence is CSAFNAGNYGYTF. The CDR3 nucleotides read TGCAGTGCCTTCAATGCGGGGAACTATGGCTACACCTTC.

This clonotype came up a few times. The chain has TRBV6-2 or TRBV6-3 and TRBJ2-5; 12 nucleotides match TRBD2. The J call is uncertain, as TRBJ2-7 better fits the DNA end. The CDR3 runs to 16 residues. The germline gives CDR1 MNHEY, CDR2 SVGEGT. The CDR3 loop reads CASSYPLAGGSDEQYF. The DNA for the CDR3 is TGTGCCAGCAGTTACCCACTAGCGGGGGGTTCGGACGAGCAGTACTTC.

The chain links TRBV15 to TRBJ2-5; 7 nucleotides align to TRBD2. The ends lost 0 bases at V and 11 bases at J; junction bases unmatched: 12. This CDR3 contains 15 residues. CDR1 and CDR2 (germline): LNHNV, YYDKDF (reference sequence). CDR3 residues: CATSRDRAGVDEQYF. CDR3 coding DNA: TGTGCCACCAGCAGAGATCGGGCGGGGGTGGATGAGCAGTACTTC.

CDR3 amino acids: CASSLEGPTSGANVLTF. In DNA, the CDR3 is TGTGCCAGCAGCTTAGAGGGTCCAACCTCTGGGGCCAACGTCCTGACTTTC. The rearrangement uses TRBV7-6 and TRBJ2-6, with D uncertain. Germline CDR1 SGHVS, CDR2 FNYEAQ. This CDR3 comprises 17 residues. Trimming stripped 1 base from V and 0 bases from J, with 10 bases between.